The clone carrying this TCR beta chain was seen ten or more times. Its antigen is unknown. Sample time point: technical triplicate 2. The CDR3 is 14 amino acids. CDR1 and CDR2 (germline): DFQATT, SNEGSKA (reference sequence). Trimming at V came to 6 bases and at J to 0 bases, leaving 4 bases not matched to a gene. With 10-nucleotide random UMIs included, cDNA was synthesized by 5'RACE. Over 190 million TCR-beta sequences from 15-18 subjects came from every sequencing run. TCRdb passed the 5' RACE reads through MiXCR, listing each CDR3 protein once. The profile shows about 59,000 distinct CDR3 sequences, about 25% of them singletons. This specimen comes from a study of neurological immune-mediated disorders. Regarding the study as a whole: The absence of shared CDR3 amino acid sequences among expanded clones across subjects suggests private repertoires in all groups. While HTLV-1-associated myelopathy showed the greatest TCR clonal expansion, multiple sclerosis showed the least, falling below healthy controls.

The origin of this receptor is a man in his sixties with HTLV-1-associated myelopathy (HAM/TSP). The chain is built from TRBV20-1 and TRBJ2-3; 9 positions agree with TRBD2. Sequencing was carried out using PBMCs. The CDR3 DNA reads TGCAGTGCCCGACTAGCGGTTAGCACAGATACGCAGTATTTT. Its protein product is CSARLAVSTDTQYF.